The source of this T cell receptor beta chain is a study of blood T cell repertoires in COVID-19. The wider study: The analysed material was cDNA or gDNA that came from T cells, B-cell-depleted T cells, or PBMCs.

Method: immunoSEQ multiplex PCR; TCRdb's copy keeps in-frame clones and lacks some. The data contain 92,000 or so clones, around 88% of them singletons. The V gene's germline CDR1 is SGHTA and CDR2 FQGTGA. V was clipped by 5 bases and J by 4 bases, with 17 bases between them. The CDR3 totals 15 residues. Sequencing input: peripheral blood. This rearrangement joins TRBV7-3 to TRBJ1-1; tentative D call: TRBD1 (6 bases). This TCR was recovered from a man aged 55 to 69 with acute or convalescent COVID-19. The CDR3 DNA sequence: TGTGCCAGCAGCCCTAGGGGGGGCTGGGGCACTGAAGCTTTCTTT. Its translation: CASSPRGGWGTEAFF.